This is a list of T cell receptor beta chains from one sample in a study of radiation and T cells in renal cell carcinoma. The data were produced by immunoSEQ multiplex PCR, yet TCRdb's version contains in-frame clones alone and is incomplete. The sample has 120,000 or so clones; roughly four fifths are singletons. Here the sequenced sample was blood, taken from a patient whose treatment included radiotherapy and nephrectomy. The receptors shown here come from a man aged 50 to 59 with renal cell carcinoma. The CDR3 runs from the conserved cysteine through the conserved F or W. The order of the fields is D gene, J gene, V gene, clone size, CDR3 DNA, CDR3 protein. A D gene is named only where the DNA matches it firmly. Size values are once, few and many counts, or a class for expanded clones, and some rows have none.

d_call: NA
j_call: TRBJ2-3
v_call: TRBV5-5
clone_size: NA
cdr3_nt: TGTGCCAGCAGCTCGACGTCTAGCGGCACAGATACGCAGTATTTT
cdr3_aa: CASSSTSSGTDTQYF

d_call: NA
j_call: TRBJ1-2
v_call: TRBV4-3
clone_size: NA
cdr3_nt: TGCGCCAGCAGCCAACAGGGGTACGACGGCGGCTACACCTTC
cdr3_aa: CASSQQGYDGGYTF

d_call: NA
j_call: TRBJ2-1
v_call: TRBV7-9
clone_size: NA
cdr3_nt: TGTGCCAGCAGCTCGCGACCGGGCAGCTCCTACAATGAGCAGTTCTTC
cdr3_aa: CASSSRPGSSYNEQFF

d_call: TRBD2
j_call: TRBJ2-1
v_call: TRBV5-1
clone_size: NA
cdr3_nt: TGCGCCAGCAGCCAACGGACTAGCGGCCTATACAATGAGCAGTTCTTC
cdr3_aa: CASSQRTSGLYNEQFF

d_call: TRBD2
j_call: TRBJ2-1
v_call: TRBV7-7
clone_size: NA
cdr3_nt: TGTGCTAGCAGCTTAAGCGGGAGTGTTATTGATGAGCAGTTCTTC
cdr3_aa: CASSLSGSVIDEQFF

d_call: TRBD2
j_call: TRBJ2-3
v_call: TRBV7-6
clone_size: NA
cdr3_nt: TGTGCCAGCAGCTTGGGACTAGCGGGAGGGACAGATACGCAGTATTTT
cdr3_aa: CASSLGLAGGTDTQYF

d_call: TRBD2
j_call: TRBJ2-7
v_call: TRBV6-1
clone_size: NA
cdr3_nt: TGTGCCAGCAGTGGATCTAGCGGGAGTCTTTGGGAGCAGTACTTC
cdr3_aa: CASSGSSGSLWEQYF

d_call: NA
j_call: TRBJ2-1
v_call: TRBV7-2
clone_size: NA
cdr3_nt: TGTGCCAGCAGCTTAGGGGCAGCACGAGAACAGTTCTTC
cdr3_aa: CASSLGAAREQFF

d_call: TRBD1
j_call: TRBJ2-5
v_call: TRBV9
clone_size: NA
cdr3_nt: TGTGCCAGCAGCACCGGGACAGGGGGAACCGTTTACCAAGAGACCCAGTACTTC
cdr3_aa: CASSTGTGGTVYQETQYF

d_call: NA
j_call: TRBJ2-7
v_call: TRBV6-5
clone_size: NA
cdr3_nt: TGTGCCAGCAGAAAAGGACGGAACTACGAGCAGTACTTC
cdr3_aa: CASRKGRNYEQYF

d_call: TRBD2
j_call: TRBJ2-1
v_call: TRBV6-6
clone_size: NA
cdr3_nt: TGTGCCAGCAGATTACTAGCGGACTCCTACAATGAGCAGTTCTTC
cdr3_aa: CASRLLADSYNEQFF

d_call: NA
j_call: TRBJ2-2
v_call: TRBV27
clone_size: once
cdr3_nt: TGTGCCAGCAGGAACACCGGGGAGCTGTTTTTT
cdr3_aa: CASRNTGELFF

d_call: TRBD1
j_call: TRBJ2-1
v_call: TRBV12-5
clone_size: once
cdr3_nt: TGTGCTAGTGGTAGGGGACAGGGGGCGCCGAATGAGCAGTTCTTC
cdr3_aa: CASGRGQGAPNEQFF

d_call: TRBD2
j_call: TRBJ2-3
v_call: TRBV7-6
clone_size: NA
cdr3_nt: TGTGCCAGCAGGCTACTAGCGGGCACAGATACGCAGTATTTT
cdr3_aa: CASRLLAGTDTQYF

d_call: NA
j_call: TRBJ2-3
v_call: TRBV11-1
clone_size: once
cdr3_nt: TGTGCCAGCAGTTTGGGATATGGAAGTGTGGATACGCAGTATTTT
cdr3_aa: CASSLGYGSVDTQYF

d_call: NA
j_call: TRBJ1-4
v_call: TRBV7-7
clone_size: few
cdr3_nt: TGTGCTAGCAGCAGGACGAGAGGGGAAAAACTGTTTTTT
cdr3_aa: CASSRTRGEKLFF

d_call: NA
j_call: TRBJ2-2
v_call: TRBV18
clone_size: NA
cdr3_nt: TGTGCCAGCTCACCATGGGGACCGAAGAACACCGGGGAGCTGTTTTTT
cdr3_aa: CASSPWGPKNTGELFF

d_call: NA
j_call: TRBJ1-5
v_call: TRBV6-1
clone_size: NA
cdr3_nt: TGTGCCAGCAGTGAACGGGCCACAGGTACAATACATTTT
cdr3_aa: CASSERATGTIHF

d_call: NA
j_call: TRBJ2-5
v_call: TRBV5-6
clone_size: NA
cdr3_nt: TGTGCCAGCAGCCCGATTAGGGGAGTCGGAGAGACCCAGTACTTC
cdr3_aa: CASSPIRGVGETQYF

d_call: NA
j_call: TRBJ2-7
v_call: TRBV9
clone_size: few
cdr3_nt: TGTGCCAGCAGCTCGCTAAAGGAGCAGTACTTC
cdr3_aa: CASSSLKEQYF

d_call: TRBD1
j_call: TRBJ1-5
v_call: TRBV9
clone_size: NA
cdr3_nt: TGTGCCAGCAGCGTAAAACAGGGGGCCGACCAGCCCCAGCATTTT
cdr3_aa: CASSVKQGADQPQHF

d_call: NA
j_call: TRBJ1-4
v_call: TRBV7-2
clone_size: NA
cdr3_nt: TGTGCCAGCAGCTTACGGCCCGGCCCAACTAATGAAAAACTGTTTTTT
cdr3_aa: CASSLRPGPTNEKLFF

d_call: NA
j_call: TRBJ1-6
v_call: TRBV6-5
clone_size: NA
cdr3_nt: TGTGCCAGCAGGCTACGGGACCCGGTCTGGTCACCCCTCCACTTT
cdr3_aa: CASRLRDPVWSPLHF

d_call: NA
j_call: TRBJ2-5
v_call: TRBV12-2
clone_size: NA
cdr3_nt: TGTGCAAGTCGCTTAGGGGGGACAGTACAAGAGACCCAGTACTTC
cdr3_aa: CASRLGGTVQETQYF

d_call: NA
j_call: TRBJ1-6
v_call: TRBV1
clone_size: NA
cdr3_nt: TGCACCAGCAGCCAACCGGGACAGGCACTATTCTCCTATAATTCACCCCTCCACTTT
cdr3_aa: CTSSQPGQALFSYNSPLHF

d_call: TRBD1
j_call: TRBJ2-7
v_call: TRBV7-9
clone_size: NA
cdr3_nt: TGTGCCAGCAGCCGCGACAGGGGCTCCTACGAGCAGTACTTC
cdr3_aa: CASSRDRGSYEQYF

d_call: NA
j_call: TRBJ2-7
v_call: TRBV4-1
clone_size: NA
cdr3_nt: TGCGCCAGCAGCCTGCAGGGAACGCTCTTTTACGAGCAGTACTTC
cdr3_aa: CASSLQGTLFYEQYF

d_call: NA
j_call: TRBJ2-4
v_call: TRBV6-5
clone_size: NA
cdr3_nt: TGTGCCAGCAGTTACGGCACCCGGAGAGACATTCAGTACTTC
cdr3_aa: CASSYGTRRDIQYF

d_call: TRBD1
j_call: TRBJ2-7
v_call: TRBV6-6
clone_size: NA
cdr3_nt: TGTGCCAGCAGCCTGGGACAGGGGGCGAGGGAGCAGTACTTC
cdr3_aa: CASSLGQGAREQYF

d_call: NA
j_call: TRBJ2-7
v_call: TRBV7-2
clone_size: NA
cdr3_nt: TGTGCCAGCAGCTTAGTCGGGACAATCCACGAGCAGTACTTC
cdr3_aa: CASSLVGTIHEQYF

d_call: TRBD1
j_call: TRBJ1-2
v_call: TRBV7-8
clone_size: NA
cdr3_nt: TGTGCCAGCAGCTCCCCACGGGACAGAAGGGTGAACTATGGCTACACCTTC
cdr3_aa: CASSSPRDRRVNYGYTF

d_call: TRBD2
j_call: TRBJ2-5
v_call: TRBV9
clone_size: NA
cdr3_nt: TGTGCCAGCAGCGTAGCTGGGGGGGGTGAGACCCAGTACTTC
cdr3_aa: CASSVAGGGETQYF

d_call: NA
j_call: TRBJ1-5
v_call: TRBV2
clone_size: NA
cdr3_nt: TGTGCCAGCATCCCGGACAATGGGCCCAATCAGCCCCAGCATTTT
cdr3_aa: CASIPDNGPNQPQHF

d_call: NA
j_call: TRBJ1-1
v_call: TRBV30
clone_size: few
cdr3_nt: TGTGCCTGGAGTGTAAGGGCGCAGGGGAACACTGAAGCTTTCTTT
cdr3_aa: CAWSVRAQGNTEAFF

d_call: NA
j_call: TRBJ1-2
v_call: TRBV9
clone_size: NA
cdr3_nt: TGTGCCAGCAGCGCTCACGTCGGGCCCGACTATGGCTACACCTTC
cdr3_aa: CASSAHVGPDYGYTF

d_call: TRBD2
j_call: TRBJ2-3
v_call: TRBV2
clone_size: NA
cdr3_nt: TGTGCCAGCAGTCTTAGCGGGAGATGGACAGATACGCAGTATTTT
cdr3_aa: CASSLSGRWTDTQYF

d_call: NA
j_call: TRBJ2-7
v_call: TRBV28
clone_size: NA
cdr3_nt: TGTGCCAGCAGTTTAGGGCACTCCGACGAGCAGTACTTC
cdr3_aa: CASSLGHSDEQYF

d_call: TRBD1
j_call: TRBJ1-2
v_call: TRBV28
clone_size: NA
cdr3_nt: TGTGCCAGCAGTTTGGGGATGACAGGGTTTGGCTATGGCTACACCTTC
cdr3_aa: CASSLGMTGFGYGYTF

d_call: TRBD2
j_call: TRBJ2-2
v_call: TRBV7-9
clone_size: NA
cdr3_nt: TGTGCCAGCAGCTTAGCGGGAGGGCCGAGGGAGCTGTTTTTT
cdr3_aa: CASSLAGGPRELFF

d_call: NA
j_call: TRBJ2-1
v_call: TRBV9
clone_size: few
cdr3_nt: TGTGCCAGCAGCCTATCGAGTGGGACCACTTACAATGAGCAGTTCTTC
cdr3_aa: CASSLSSGTTYNEQFF

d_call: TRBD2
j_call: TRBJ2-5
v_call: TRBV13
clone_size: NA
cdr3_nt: TGTGCCAGCAGAGGTTCTAGCGGAAAAGAGACCCAGTACTTC
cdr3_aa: CASRGSSGKETQYF

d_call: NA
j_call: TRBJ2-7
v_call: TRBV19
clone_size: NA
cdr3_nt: TGTGCCAGTAGTATAGGGGCGCGGACCAACTACGAGCAGTACTTC
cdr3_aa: CASSIGARTNYEQYF

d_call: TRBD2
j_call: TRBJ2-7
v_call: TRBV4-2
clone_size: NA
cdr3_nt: TGTGCCAGCAGCCAGGGACTAGCGGGAGAAGGCTACGAGCAGTACTTC
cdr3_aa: CASSQGLAGEGYEQYF

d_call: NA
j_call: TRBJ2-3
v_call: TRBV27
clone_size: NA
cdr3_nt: TGTGCCAGCAGCCCAGGGTCGCGTGGGGTAAATACGCAGTATTTT
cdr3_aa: CASSPGSRGVNTQYF

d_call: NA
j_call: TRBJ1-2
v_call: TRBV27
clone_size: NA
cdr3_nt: TGTGCCAGCAGTTTGGCCCAGGGTCATGGCTACACCTTC
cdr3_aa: CASSLAQGHGYTF

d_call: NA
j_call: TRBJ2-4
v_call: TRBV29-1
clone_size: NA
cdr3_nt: TGCAGCGTTCTCCCTTTAGGAGCAACCCTAGCCAAAAACATTCAGTACTTC
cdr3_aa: CSVLPLGATLAKNIQYF

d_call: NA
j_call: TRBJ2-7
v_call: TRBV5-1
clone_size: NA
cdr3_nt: TGCGCCAGCAGCCCAACCCCTAACAGGGATAGATACGAGCAGTACTTC
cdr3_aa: CASSPTPNRDRYEQYF

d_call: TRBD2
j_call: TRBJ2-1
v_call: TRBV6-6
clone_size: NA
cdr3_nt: TGTGCCAGCAGTTCTACTAGCGGGATAGACAATGAGCAGTTCTTC
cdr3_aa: CASSSTSGIDNEQFF

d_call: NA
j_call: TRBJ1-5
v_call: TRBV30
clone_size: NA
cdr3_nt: TGTGCCTGGAGTGTACGTGGGAATCCCGATCAGCCCCAGCATTTT
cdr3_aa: CAWSVRGNPDQPQHF